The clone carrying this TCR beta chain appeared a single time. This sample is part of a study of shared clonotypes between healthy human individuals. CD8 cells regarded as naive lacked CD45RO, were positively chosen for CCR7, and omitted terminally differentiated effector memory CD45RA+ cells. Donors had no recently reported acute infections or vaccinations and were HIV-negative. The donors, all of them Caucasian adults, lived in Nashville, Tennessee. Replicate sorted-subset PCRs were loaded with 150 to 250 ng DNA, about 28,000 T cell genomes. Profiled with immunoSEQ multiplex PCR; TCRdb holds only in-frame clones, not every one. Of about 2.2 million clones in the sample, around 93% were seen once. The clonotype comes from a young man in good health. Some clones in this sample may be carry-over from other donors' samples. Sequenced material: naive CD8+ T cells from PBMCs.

The CDR3 coding sequence is TGTGCTAGTGGTTTGGGTCAGGCAGGGGTGAACACTGAAGCTTTCTTT. Its protein is CASGLGQAGVNTEAFF. The chain combines TRBV12-5 with TRBJ1-1, with D perhaps matching TRBD1 (6 bases). Trimming took 1 base from V and 0 from J, leaving 12 bases between them. CDR1 is LGHNT and CDR2 is FRNRAP in the germline V gene. The CDR3 covers 16 residues.